This T cell receptor beta chain originates from a study of cytotoxic CD8 clonotypes in ibrutinib-treated CLL. Study background: Partial responses totalled approximately 24 and complete responses 2; after median approximately 62 months, 14 remained remitted and approximately 12 progressed. Overall study findings and caveats: Treatment saw public clonotypes, which were uncommon, either contract or stay stable. Clonality at baseline surpassed age-matched healthy donors and tracked circulating CD8+ T-cell counts.

Trimming at V came to 5 bases and at J to 8 bases, leaving 6 bases not matched to a gene. CDR1 is PRHDT and CDR2 is FYEKMQ in the germline V gene (reference sequence). CDR3 length equals 13 residues. This clone was picked up a small number of times. The antigen is not known. Produced via immunoSEQ multiplex PCR; TCRdb's table is partial and in-frame only. Of 250,000 or so clones listed, roughly 70% are singletons. V is TRBV13 and J is TRBJ2-1; the match to TRBD2 covers 7 bases. The receptor was isolated from a human donor with chronic lymphocytic leukemia. The specimen was PBMCs, collected after 24 months of ibrutinib treatment. The CDR3 bases are TGTGCCAGCAGCCGACGGGGAGGGGATGAGCAGTTCTTC. It is translated as CASSRRGGDEQFF.